A selection of T cell receptor beta chains follows, all from one sample in a study of blood T cell repertoires in COVID-19. Profiling relied on immunoSEQ multiplex PCR, and the TCRdb table lists in-frame clones only, not all of them. This table has about 370,000 clones, more than 80% appearing once. Sequences were obtained from PBMCs or T cells enriched from blood (not recorded which). These receptors were obtained from a man younger than 35 who had recovered from COVID-19. CDR3s include the opening cysteine and the closing phenylalanine or tryptophan. D genes are given only for firm matches. Only some rows state a clone size, as once, few, many or a class for expanded clones.

J gene: TRBJ2-7
V gene: TRBV3-1/TRBV3-2
D gene: TRBD2
clone size: .
CDR3 protein: CASSPSSSGRNEQYF
CDR3 DNA: TGTGCCAGCAGCCCCTCCAGTAGCGGGAGGAACGAGCAGTACTTC

J gene: TRBJ1-1
V gene: TRBV29-1
D gene: TRBD1
clone size: .
CDR3 protein: CSVEGGQGHSNQAFF
CDR3 DNA: TGCAGCGTTGAAGGGGGACAGGGACACTCTAACCAAGCTTTCTTT

J gene: TRBJ1-3
V gene: TRBV29-1
D gene: .
clone size: .
CDR3 protein: CSVETGGNTIYF
CDR3 DNA: TGCAGCGTAGAGACGGGGGGAAACACCATATATTTT

J gene: TRBJ2-7
V gene: TRBV20-1
D gene: TRBD2
clone size: .
CDR3 protein: CSASGRSEQYF
CDR3 DNA: TGCAGTGCTAGCGGGAGGTCTGAGCAGTACTTC

J gene: TRBJ1-1
V gene: TRBV27
D gene: .
clone size: .
CDR3 protein: CASRYYSLNGDTEAFF
CDR3 DNA: TGTGCCAGCAGATACTATTCTCTTAACGGGGACACTGAAGCTTTCTTT

J gene: TRBJ1-2
V gene: TRBV6-5
D gene: .
clone size: .
CDR3 protein: CASSYTFTPGLYGYTF
CDR3 DNA: TGTGCCAGCAGTTACACTTTCACGCCGGGGTTGTATGGCTACACCTTC

J gene: TRBJ1-6
V gene: TRBV28
D gene: TRBD1
clone size: .
CDR3 protein: CASSTPGQGNSPLHF
CDR3 DNA: TGTGCCAGCAGTACACCGGGACAGGGTAATTCACCCCTCCACTTT

J gene: TRBJ1-1
V gene: TRBV5-1
D gene: TRBD1
clone size: .
CDR3 protein: CASSLVDRGTEAFF
CDR3 DNA: TGCGCCAGCAGCTTGGTGGACAGGGGGACTGAAGCTTTCTTT

J gene: TRBJ2-5
V gene: TRBV4-1
D gene: TRBD1
clone size: once
CDR3 protein: CASSQAGTGGQTQYF
CDR3 DNA: TGCGCCAGCAGCCAAGCCGGGACAGGGGGGCAGACCCAGTACTTC

J gene: TRBJ1-2
V gene: TRBV10-1
D gene: .
clone size: .
CDR3 protein: CASSEPWDSLARGYTF
CDR3 DNA: TGCGCCAGCAGTGAGCCATGGGACTCCCTAGCAAGGGGCTACACCTTC

J gene: TRBJ2-5
V gene: TRBV7-9
D gene: .
clone size: .
CDR3 protein: CASSLVTATTQYF
CDR3 DNA: TGTGCCAGCAGCTTAGTGACAGCTACGACCCAGTACTTC

J gene: TRBJ2-3
V gene: TRBV5-1
D gene: .
clone size: few
CDR3 protein: CASSPGNTDTQYF
CDR3 DNA: TGCGCCAGCAGCCCGGGGAACACAGATACGCAGTATTTT

J gene: TRBJ2-4
V gene: TRBV19
D gene: TRBD2
clone size: few
CDR3 protein: CASKRDLAKNIQYF
CDR3 DNA: TGTGCCAGTAAGCGGGACTTAGCCAAAAACATTCAGTACTTC

J gene: TRBJ1-6
V gene: TRBV11-2
D gene: .
clone size: once
CDR3 protein: CASSLVSGVDSPLHF
CDR3 DNA: TGTGCCAGCAGCTTAGTTTCAGGGGTTGATTCACCCCTCCACTTT

J gene: TRBJ2-7
V gene: TRBV21-1
D gene: .
clone size: .
CDR3 protein: CASSKARNRGSEQYF
CDR3 DNA: TGTGCCAGCAGCAAAGCTCGTAACAGGGGAAGCGAGCAGTACTTC

J gene: TRBJ2-7
V gene: TRBV5-4
D gene: TRBD1
clone size: .
CDR3 protein: CASRPPGQLYEQYF
CDR3 DNA: TGTGCCAGCAGGCCGCCGGGACAGCTCTACGAGCAGTACTTC

J gene: TRBJ2-2
V gene: TRBV28
D gene: .
clone size: .
CDR3 protein: CASQVPVRSGELFF
CDR3 DNA: TGTGCCAGCCAGGTCCCCGTTCGATCCGGGGAGCTGTTTTTT

J gene: TRBJ1-5
V gene: TRBV18
D gene: .
clone size: .
CDR3 protein: CASSPTAGDGNQPQHF
CDR3 DNA: TGTGCCAGCTCACCCACGGCAGGGGATGGTAATCAGCCCCAGCATTTT

J gene: TRBJ1-6
V gene: TRBV5-1
D gene: TRBD1
clone size: .
CDR3 protein: CASSPGTGGRSNSPLHF
CDR3 DNA: TGCGCCAGCAGCCCTGGGACAGGCGGGAGAAGTAATTCACCCCTCCACTTT

J gene: TRBJ1-3
V gene: TRBV11-2
D gene: .
clone size: .
CDR3 protein: CASRAMGGPGNTIYF
CDR3 DNA: TGTGCCAGCAGGGCCATGGGAGGACCTGGAAACACCATATATTTT

J gene: TRBJ2-1
V gene: TRBV2
D gene: TRBD2
clone size: .
CDR3 protein: CASSSRRGGRDEQFF
CDR3 DNA: TGTGCCAGCAGTAGTAGGCGGGGGGGCCGTGATGAGCAGTTCTTC

J gene: TRBJ2-5
V gene: TRBV11-2
D gene: TRBD2
clone size: .
CDR3 protein: CASSLARLAGVETQYF
CDR3 DNA: TGTGCCAGCAGCTTAGCTCGACTAGCGGGGGTGGAGACCCAGTACTTC

J gene: TRBJ2-7
V gene: TRBV27
D gene: TRBD1
clone size: .
CDR3 protein: CASIGQGSSYEQYF
CDR3 DNA: TGTGCCAGCATCGGACAGGGGAGCTCCTACGAGCAGTACTTC

J gene: TRBJ1-2
V gene: TRBV19
D gene: TRBD1
clone size: .
CDR3 protein: CASLGQRGYGYTF
CDR3 DNA: TGTGCCAGTTTGGGACAGCGAGGCTATGGCTACACCTTC

J gene: TRBJ2-7
V gene: TRBV30
D gene: TRBD2
clone size: .
CDR3 protein: CAWSPLERGRPYEQYF
CDR3 DNA: TGTGCCTGGAGCCCTCTTGAACGCGGGAGGCCCTACGAGCAGTACTTC

J gene: TRBJ1-1
V gene: TRBV10-2
D gene: .
clone size: .
CDR3 protein: CASMFRANTEAFF
CDR3 DNA: TGCGCCAGCATGTTCAGGGCGAACACTGAAGCTTTCTTT

J gene: TRBJ2-6
V gene: TRBV5-4
D gene: .
clone size: .
CDR3 protein: CASWSSGISGANVLTF
CDR3 DNA: TGTGCCAGCTGGAGTAGCGGTATCTCTGGGGCCAACGTCCTGACTTTC

J gene: TRBJ1-5
V gene: TRBV28
D gene: .
clone size: .
CDR3 protein: CASREASNQPQHF
CDR3 DNA: TGTGCCAGCAGGGAGGCTAGCAATCAGCCCCAGCATTTT

J gene: TRBJ2-3
V gene: TRBV4-1
D gene: .
clone size: .
CDR3 protein: CASSQDNGGSTDTQYF
CDR3 DNA: TGCGCCAGCAGCCAAGATAACGGGGGTAGCACAGATACGCAGTATTTT

J gene: TRBJ2-7
V gene: TRBV28
D gene: .
clone size: .
CDR3 protein: CASGFGRNRRSYEQYF
CDR3 DNA: TGTGCCAGCGGCTTTGGGAGAAATCGACGCTCCTACGAGCAGTACTTC

J gene: TRBJ2-4
V gene: TRBV7-2
D gene: .
clone size: .
CDR3 protein: CASSTQNIQYF
CDR3 DNA: TGTGCCAGCAGCACTCAAAACATTCAGTACTTC

J gene: TRBJ1-2
V gene: TRBV28
D gene: TRBD1
clone size: few
CDR3 protein: CASSLQGAIGYTF
CDR3 DNA: TGTGCCAGCAGTCTCCAGGGGGCCATTGGTTACACCTTC

J gene: TRBJ1-5
V gene: TRBV27
D gene: TRBD1
clone size: .
CDR3 protein: CASSEQGRQPQHF
CDR3 DNA: TGTGCCAGCAGTGAACAGGGGCGCCAGCCCCAGCATTTT

J gene: TRBJ2-7
V gene: TRBV25-1
D gene: .
clone size: .
CDR3 protein: CASSVLGPSSYEQYF
CDR3 DNA: TGTGCCAGCAGCGTCCTTGGGCCGAGCTCCTACGAGCAGTACTTC

J gene: TRBJ2-5
V gene: TRBV6-5
D gene: .
clone size: once
CDR3 protein: CASIGWGPQETQYF
CDR3 DNA: TGTGCCAGCATCGGGTGGGGGCCCCAAGAGACCCAGTACTTC

J gene: TRBJ2-2
V gene: TRBV6-2/TRBV6-3
D gene: .
clone size: once
CDR3 protein: CASSSATHTGELFF
CDR3 DNA: TGTGCCAGCAGTTCCGCGACTCACACCGGGGAGCTGTTTTTT

J gene: TRBJ1-2
V gene: TRBV2
D gene: .
clone size: once
CDR3 protein: CASSETPNYGYTF
CDR3 DNA: TGTGCCAGCAGTGAGACACCGAACTATGGCTACACCTTC

J gene: TRBJ2-7
V gene: TRBV18
D gene: .
clone size: .
CDR3 protein: CASSPQSTGEQYF
CDR3 DNA: TGTGCCAGCTCACCACAGAGCACGGGCGAGCAGTACTTC

J gene: TRBJ1-1
V gene: TRBV7-3
D gene: TRBD1
clone size: .
CDR3 protein: CASSFFHPTGGTEAFF
CDR3 DNA: TGTGCCAGCAGCTTCTTTCACCCGACAGGGGGCACTGAAGCTTTCTTT

J gene: TRBJ2-5
V gene: TRBV2
D gene: .
clone size: .
CDR3 protein: CASRGGETQYF
CDR3 DNA: TGTGCCAGCAGGGGGGGAGAGACCCAGTACTTC

J gene: TRBJ1-6
V gene: TRBV14
D gene: .
clone size: .
CDR3 protein: CASSQIGFILHF
CDR3 DNA: TGTGCCAGCAGCCAAATCGGGTTTATCCTCCACTTT

J gene: TRBJ1-6
V gene: TRBV18
D gene: TRBD1
clone size: .
CDR3 protein: CASSPRTGYNSPLHF
CDR3 DNA: TGTGCCAGCTCACCACGGACAGGTTATAATTCACCCCTCCACTTT

J gene: TRBJ1-2
V gene: TRBV5-4
D gene: .
clone size: .
CDR3 protein: CASSFSQGMLRYTF
CDR3 DNA: TGTGCCAGCAGCTTTTCCCAGGGAATGCTGCGCTACACCTTC

J gene: TRBJ1-4
V gene: TRBV7-2
D gene: TRBD1
clone size: .
CDR3 protein: CASSLARLTGGSEKLFF
CDR3 DNA: TGTGCCAGCAGCTTAGCGCGGCTTACAGGGGGATCTGAAAAACTGTTTTTT

J gene: TRBJ2-1
V gene: TRBV30
D gene: .
clone size: .
CDR3 protein: CAWGSDSGGQFF
CDR3 DNA: TGTGCCTGGGGGTCTGACAGTGGGGGCCAGTTCTTC

J gene: TRBJ2-6
V gene: TRBV5-6
D gene: .
clone size: .
CDR3 protein: CASSLVGTGANVLTF
CDR3 DNA: TGTGCCAGCAGCTTGGTCGGTACCGGGGCCAACGTCCTGACTTTC

J gene: TRBJ2-1
V gene: TRBV7-3
D gene: TRBD1
clone size: .
CDR3 protein: CASSVGQGGYNEQFF
CDR3 DNA: TGTGCCAGCAGCGTCGGACAGGGGGGCTACAATGAGCAGTTCTTC

J gene: TRBJ1-5
V gene: TRBV28
D gene: TRBD1
clone size: .
CDR3 protein: CASSSGQGSNQPQHF
CDR3 DNA: TGTGCCAGCAGTTCCGGACAGGGGAGCAATCAGCCCCAGCATTTT

J gene: TRBJ2-1
V gene: TRBV5-1
D gene: TRBD1
clone size: .
CDR3 protein: CASSFGTGNNEQFF
CDR3 DNA: TGCGCCAGCAGCTTCGGGACAGGCAACAATGAGCAGTTCTTC

J gene: TRBJ2-7
V gene: TRBV7-2
D gene: TRBD1
clone size: .
CDR3 protein: CASSTIGTGSYEQYF
CDR3 DNA: TGTGCCAGCAGTACAATCGGGACAGGATCCTACGAGCAGTACTTC

J gene: TRBJ2-5
V gene: TRBV28
D gene: TRBD2
clone size: .
CDR3 protein: CASSSLAVQETQYF
CDR3 DNA: TGTGCCAGCAGTTCACTAGCGGTTCAAGAGACCCAGTACTTC

J gene: TRBJ1-2
V gene: TRBV2
D gene: .
clone size: .
CDR3 protein: CASRTGEGRGYGYTF
CDR3 DNA: TGTGCCAGCAGGACAGGCGAGGGACGCGGCTATGGCTACACCTTC

J gene: TRBJ2-7
V gene: TRBV5-1
D gene: .
clone size: .
CDR3 protein: CASSLDPALANYEQYF
CDR3 DNA: TGCGCCAGCAGCTTGGACCCGGCCCTAGCGAACTACGAGCAGTACTTC

J gene: TRBJ2-7
V gene: TRBV7-9
D gene: TRBD1
clone size: .
CDR3 protein: CASSPWDSSYEQYF
CDR3 DNA: TGTGCCAGCAGCCCCTGGGACAGTTCCTACGAGCAGTACTTC